This T cell receptor beta chain derives from a study of technical replicates of blood from a handful of donors. Using immunoSEQ multiplex PCR, the repertoire was profiled, and TCRdb retains in-frame clones only, with some absent. The sample gives 79,000 or so clones, just under 95% of which show up once; around 0.4% is in the top ten. The CDR3 spans 16 residues. V lost 4 bases, J lost 2 bases, and 8 bases stayed unmatched. Germline V gene lookup returns CDR1 SGHRS and CDR2 YFSETQ. Sequenced material: T cells isolated from PBMCs. This sequence originates from a human donor in good health. The rearrangement uses TRBV5-1 and TRBJ2-3; TRBD2 matches at 9 bases. The CDR3 DNA sequence: TGCGCCAGCAGCCCGAAGACTAGCGGCGCCACAGATACGCAGTATTTT. The encoded protein is CASSPKTSGATDTQYF.